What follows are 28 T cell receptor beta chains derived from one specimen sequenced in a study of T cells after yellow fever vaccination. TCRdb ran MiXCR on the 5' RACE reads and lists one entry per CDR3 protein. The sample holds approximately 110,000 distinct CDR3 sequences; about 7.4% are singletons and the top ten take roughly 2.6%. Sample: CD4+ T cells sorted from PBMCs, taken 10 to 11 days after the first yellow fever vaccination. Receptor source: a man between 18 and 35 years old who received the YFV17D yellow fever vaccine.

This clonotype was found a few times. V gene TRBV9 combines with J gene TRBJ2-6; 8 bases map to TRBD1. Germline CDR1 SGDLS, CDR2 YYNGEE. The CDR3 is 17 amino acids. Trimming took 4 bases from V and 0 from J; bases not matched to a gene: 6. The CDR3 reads CASSPQGAGSGANVLTF. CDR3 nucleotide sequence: TGTGCCAGCAGCCCCCAGGGGGCTGGCTCTGGGGCCAACGTCCTGACTTTC.

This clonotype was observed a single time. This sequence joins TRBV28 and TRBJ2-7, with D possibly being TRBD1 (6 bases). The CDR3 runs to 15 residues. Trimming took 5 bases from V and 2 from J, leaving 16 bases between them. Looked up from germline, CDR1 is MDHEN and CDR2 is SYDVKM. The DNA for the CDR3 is TGTGCCAGCAGTCGGACAGCGCCCAGGGCCTACGAGCAGTACGTC. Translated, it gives CASSRTAPRAYEQYV.

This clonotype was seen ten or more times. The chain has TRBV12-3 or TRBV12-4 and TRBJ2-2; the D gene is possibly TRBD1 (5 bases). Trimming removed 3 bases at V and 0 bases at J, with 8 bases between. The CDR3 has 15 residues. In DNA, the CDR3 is TGTGCCAGCAGTTTTGGCAGGGCGAACACCGGGGAGCTGTTTTTT. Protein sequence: CASSFGRANTGELFF.

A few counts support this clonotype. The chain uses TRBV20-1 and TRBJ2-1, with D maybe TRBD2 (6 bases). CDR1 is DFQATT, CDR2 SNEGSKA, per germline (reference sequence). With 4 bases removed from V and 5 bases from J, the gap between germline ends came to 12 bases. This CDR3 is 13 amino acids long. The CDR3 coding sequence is TGCAGTGCTACACAGCGGGCAAACAATGAGCAGTTCTTC. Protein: CSATQRANNEQFF.

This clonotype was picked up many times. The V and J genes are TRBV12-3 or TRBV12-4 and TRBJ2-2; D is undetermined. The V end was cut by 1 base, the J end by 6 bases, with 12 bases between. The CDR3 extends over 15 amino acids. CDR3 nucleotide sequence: TGTGCCAGCAGTTTAGTCGCAGGTCCGCCCGGGGAGCTGTTTTTT. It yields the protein CASSLVAGPPGELFF.

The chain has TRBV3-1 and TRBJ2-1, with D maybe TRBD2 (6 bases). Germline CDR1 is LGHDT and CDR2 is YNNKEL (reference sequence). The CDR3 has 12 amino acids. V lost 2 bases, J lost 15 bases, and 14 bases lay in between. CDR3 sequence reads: CASSQSRGRGFF. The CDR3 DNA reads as TGTGCCAGCAGCCAATCGCGGGGCCGGGGGTTCTTC.

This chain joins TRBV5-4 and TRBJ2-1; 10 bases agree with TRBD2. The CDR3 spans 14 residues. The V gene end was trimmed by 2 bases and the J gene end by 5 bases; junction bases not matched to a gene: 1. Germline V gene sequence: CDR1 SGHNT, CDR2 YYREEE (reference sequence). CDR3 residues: CASSLGTSDNEQFF. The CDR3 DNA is TGTGCCAGCAGCTTAGGGACTAGCGACAATGAGCAGTTCTTC.

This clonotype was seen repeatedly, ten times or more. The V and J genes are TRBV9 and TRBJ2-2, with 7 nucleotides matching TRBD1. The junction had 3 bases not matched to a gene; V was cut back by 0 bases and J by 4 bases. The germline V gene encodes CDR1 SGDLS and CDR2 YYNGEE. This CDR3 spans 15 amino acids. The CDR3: CASSVEPGGTGELFF. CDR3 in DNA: TGTGCCAGCAGCGTAGAGCCAGGGGGCACCGGGGAGCTGTTTTTT.

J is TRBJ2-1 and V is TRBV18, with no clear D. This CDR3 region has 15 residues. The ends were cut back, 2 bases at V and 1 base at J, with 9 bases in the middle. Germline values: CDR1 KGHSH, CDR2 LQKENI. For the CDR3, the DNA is TGTGCCAGCTCACCAGGGCTTGGGTCCTACAATGAGCAGTTCTTC. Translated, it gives CASSPGLGSYNEQFF.

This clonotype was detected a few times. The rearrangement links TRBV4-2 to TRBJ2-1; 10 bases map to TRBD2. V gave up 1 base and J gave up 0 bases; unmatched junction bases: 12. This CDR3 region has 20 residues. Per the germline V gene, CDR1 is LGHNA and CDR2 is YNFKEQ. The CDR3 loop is CASSQVLASGGLSSYNEQFF. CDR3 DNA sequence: TGTGCCAGCAGCCAAGTTTTGGCTAGCGGGGGCCTTAGCTCCTACAATGAGCAGTTCTTC.

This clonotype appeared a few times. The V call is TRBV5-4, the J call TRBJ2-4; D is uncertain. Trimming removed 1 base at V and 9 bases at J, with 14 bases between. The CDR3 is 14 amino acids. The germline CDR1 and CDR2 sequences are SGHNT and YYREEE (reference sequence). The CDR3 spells CASSLKGPVGIQYF. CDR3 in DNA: TGTGCCAGCAGCTTGAAAGGCCCGGTGGGCATTCAGTACTTC.

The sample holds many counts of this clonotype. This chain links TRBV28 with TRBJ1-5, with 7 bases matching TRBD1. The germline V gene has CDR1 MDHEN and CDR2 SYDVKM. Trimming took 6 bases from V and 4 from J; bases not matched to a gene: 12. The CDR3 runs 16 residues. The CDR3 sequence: CASRIFRDSSNQPQHF. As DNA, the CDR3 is TGTGCCAGCAGGATATTCCGGGACAGCTCTAATCAGCCCCAGCATTTT.

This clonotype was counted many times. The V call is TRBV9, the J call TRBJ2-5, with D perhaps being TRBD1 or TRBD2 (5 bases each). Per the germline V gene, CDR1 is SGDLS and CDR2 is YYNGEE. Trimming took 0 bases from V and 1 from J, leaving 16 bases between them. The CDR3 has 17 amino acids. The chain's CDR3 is CASSVGKGPRVQETQYF. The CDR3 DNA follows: TGTGCCAGCAGCGTAGGGAAGGGACCCAGGGTCCAAGAGACCCAGTACTTC.

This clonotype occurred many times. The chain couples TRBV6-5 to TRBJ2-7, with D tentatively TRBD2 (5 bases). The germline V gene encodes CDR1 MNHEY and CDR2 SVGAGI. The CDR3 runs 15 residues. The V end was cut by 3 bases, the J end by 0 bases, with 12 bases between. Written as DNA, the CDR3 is TGTGCCAGCAGTTATTCGGGGTACAGCTCCTACGAGCAGTACGTC. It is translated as CASSYSGYSSYEQYV.

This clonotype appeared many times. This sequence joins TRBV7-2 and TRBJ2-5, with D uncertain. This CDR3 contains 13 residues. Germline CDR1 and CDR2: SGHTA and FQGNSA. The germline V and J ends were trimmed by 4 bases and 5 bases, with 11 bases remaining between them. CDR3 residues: CASSYRAPETQYF. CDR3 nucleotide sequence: TGTGCCAGCAGCTACCGGGCTCCCGAGACCCAGTACTTC.

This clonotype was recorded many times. CDR3 protein: CASSYSGQGRSYTF. CDR3 coding DNA: TGTGCCAGCAGTTATTCTGGACAGGGGCGAAGCTACACCTTC. The chain recombines TRBV6-5 with TRBJ1-2; 9 nucleotides align to TRBD1. From germline, CDR1 is MNHEY and CDR2 SVGAGI. The CDR3 runs 14 residues. V was pared by 3 bases and J by 9 bases, with 8 bases of the junction left unmatched.

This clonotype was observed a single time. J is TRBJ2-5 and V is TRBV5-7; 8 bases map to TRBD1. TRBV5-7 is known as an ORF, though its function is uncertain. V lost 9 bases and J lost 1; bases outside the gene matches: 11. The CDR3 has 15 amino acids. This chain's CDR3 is CAMGAGTGFQETQYF. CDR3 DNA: TGTGCCATGGGGGCCGGGACAGGATTCCAAGAGACCCAGTACTTC.

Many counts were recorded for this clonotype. Written as DNA, the CDR3 is TGTGCCGGGACCCCCCCGGGGACTAGCACAGATACGCAGTATTTT. It translates to CAGTPPGTSTDTQYF. This chain joins TRBV2 and TRBJ2-3, with TRBD2 as a possible D gene (6 bases). The CDR3 has 15 residues. Trimming shortened V by 11 bases and J by 0 bases, and 18 bases separated the two germline ends. Germline V gene lookup returns CDR1 SNHLY and CDR2 FYNNEI.

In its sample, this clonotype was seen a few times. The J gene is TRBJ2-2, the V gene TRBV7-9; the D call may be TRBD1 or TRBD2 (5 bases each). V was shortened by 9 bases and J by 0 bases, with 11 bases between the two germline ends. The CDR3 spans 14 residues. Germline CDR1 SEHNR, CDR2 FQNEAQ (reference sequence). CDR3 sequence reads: CARTGRSNTGELFF. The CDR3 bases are TGTGCCAGGACGGGACGGTCGAACACCGGGGAGCTGTTTTTT.

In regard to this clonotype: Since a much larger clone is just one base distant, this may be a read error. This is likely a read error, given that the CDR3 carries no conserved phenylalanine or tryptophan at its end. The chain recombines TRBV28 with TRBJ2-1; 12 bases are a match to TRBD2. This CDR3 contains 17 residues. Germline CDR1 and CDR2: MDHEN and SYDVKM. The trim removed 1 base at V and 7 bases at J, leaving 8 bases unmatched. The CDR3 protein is CASSLSGLAGRQNEQFY. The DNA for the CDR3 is TGTGCCAGCAGTTTATCTGGACTAGCGGGGCGACAGAATGAGCAGTTCTAC.

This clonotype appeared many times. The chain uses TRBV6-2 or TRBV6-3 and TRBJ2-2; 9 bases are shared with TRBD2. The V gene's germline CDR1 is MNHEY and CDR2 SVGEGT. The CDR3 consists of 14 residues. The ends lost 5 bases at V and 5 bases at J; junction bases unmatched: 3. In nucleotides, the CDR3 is TGTGCCAGCAGTCATAGCGGGGGAACCGGGGAGCTGTTTTTT. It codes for CASSHSGGTGELFF.

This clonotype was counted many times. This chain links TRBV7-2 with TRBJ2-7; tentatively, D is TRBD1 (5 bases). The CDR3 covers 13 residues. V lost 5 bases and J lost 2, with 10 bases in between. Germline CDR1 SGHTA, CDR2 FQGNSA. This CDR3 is CASSPTGPYEQYV. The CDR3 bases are TGTGCCAGCAGCCCCACAGGTCCCTACGAGCAGTACGTC.

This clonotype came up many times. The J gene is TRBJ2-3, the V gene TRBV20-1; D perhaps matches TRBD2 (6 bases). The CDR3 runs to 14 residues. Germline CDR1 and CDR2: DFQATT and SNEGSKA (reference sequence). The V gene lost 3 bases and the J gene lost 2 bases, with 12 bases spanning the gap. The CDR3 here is CSASRDSSTDTQYF. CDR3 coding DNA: TGCAGTGCTAGCCGGGACTCCTCCACAGATACGCAGTATTTT.

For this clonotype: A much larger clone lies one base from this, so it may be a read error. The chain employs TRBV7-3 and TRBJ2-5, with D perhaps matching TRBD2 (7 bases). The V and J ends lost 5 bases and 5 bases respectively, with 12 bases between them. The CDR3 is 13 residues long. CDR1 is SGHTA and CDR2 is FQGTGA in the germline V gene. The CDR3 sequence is CASSRGAFETQYF. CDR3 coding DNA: TGTGCCAGCAGCCGGGGGGCCTTTGAGACCCAGTACTTC.

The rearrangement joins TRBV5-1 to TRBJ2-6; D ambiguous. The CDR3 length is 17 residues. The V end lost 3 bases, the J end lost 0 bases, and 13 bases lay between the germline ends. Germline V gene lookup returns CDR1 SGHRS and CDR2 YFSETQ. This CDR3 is CASSYQEVSSGANVLTF. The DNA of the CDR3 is TGCGCCAGCAGCTACCAGGAAGTTAGCTCTGGGGCCAACGTCCTGACTTTC.

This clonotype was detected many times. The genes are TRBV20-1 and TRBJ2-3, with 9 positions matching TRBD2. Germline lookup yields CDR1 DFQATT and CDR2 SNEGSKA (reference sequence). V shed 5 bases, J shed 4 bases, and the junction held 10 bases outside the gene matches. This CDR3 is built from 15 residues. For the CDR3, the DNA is TGCAGTGCTCCCTGGGCGGGGGGGCCGGCAGATACGCAGTATTTT. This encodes CSAPWAGGPADTQYF.

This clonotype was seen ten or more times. The DNA of the CDR3 is TGCAGTGCTTCACGGACAGGGTCTGTCACAGATACGCAGTATTTT. Encoded protein: CSASRTGSVTDTQYF. The V and J genes are TRBV20-1 and TRBJ2-3, with TRBD1 matching 8 bases. This CDR3 comprises 15 residues. Per the germline V gene, CDR1 is DFQATT and CDR2 is SNEGSKA (reference sequence). Germline trimming cut 5 bases from V and 2 bases from J; bases unmatched to any gene: 9.

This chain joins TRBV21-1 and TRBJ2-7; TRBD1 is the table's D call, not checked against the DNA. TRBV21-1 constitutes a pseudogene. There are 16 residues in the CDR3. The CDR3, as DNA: TGTGCCACAGACACGCGGGACACGAGAATAACCTACGAGCAGTACGTC. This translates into CATDTRDTRITYEQYV.